Below, 25 T cell receptor beta chains from the same sample are listed, as sequenced in a study of cytomegalovirus exposure and HLA in healthy donors. Primers included in the PCR were 60 Vbeta and 13 Jbeta primers. The assay was immunoSEQ multiplex PCR, and TCRdb's table has in-frame clones only and misses some. Here the sample spans approximately 180,000 clones, 80% to 85% being singletons. Sequenced material: PBMCs. The receptor set was obtained from a woman aged 18 to 35 in good health and CMV-seronegative.

This clone was observed once. The genes are TRBV27 and TRBJ2-1, with TRBD2 matching 11 bases. Trimming cost V 8 bases and J 3 bases; bases outside gene matches: 12. Germline-derived CDR1 and CDR2 are MNHEY and SMNVEV (reference sequence). This CDR3 is 17 amino acids long. The CDR3: CASGSRLAGSLYNEQFF. The DNA for the CDR3 is TGTGCCAGCGGCTCTCGACTAGCGGGGTCACTCTACAATGAGCAGTTCTTC.

The V call is TRBV7-8, the J call TRBJ1-6; 7 nucleotides agree with TRBD1. CDR3 length: 16 residues. J gave up 3 bases and V 5 bases, and 7 bases lay outside the gene matches. The V gene's germline CDR1 is SGHVS and CDR2 FQNEAQ. The CDR3 sequence: CASSPQGSNYNSPLHF. As DNA, the CDR3 is TGTGCCAGCAGCCCACAGGGGTCTAACTATAATTCACCCCTCCACTTT.

This clone showed up just a few times. The chain is built from TRBV28 and TRBJ2-3, with 8 bases identical to TRBD2. In germline, CDR1 is MDHEN, CDR2 SYDVKM. The CDR3 has 16 amino acids. Trimming took 6 bases from V and 0 from J; bases not matched to a gene: 8. This CDR3 reads CASRGLAGSSTDTQYF. The CDR3 DNA is TGTGCCAGCAGGGGATTAGCGGGGTCTAGCACAGATACGCAGTATTTT.

The rearrangement uses TRBV19 and TRBJ2-2, with 11 bases identical to TRBD2. The CDR3 runs 16 residues. CDR1 is LNHDA, CDR2 SQIVND, per germline (reference sequence). V dropped 5 bases and J dropped 7; count of bases not matched to a gene: 9. CDR3 in amino acids: CASSFRVTSGIGELFF. The CDR3 nucleotides are TGTGCCAGTAGTTTCCGCGTGACTAGCGGGATCGGGGAGCTGTTTTTT.

The chain joins TRBV28 to TRBJ1-2, with D possibly TRBD1 on 5 matching bases. Trimming removed 3 bases from V and 4 bases from J, with 21 bases in between. The CDR3 is made up of 17 amino acids. Germline lookup yields CDR1 MDHEN and CDR2 SYDVKM. Here the CDR3 DNA reads TGTGCCAGCAGTTTCTCCTTGCGGGACGCACCTTTCTATGGCTACACCTTC. This sequence encodes CASSFSLRDAPFYGYTF.

The gene calls are TRBV6-1 and TRBJ1-2, with 8 bases fitting TRBD1. V gave up 5 bases and J gave up 5 bases; unmatched junction bases: 7. The CDR3 spans 14 residues. Germline CDR1 and CDR2: MNHNS and SASEGT. CDR3 in amino acids: CASSLTGDLYGYTF. DNA for the CDR3: TGTGCCAGCAGTCTGACAGGGGACCTATATGGCTACACCTTC.

The V gene is TRBV6-1, the J gene TRBJ2-5; D may be TRBD2 (6 bases). V was pared by 7 bases and J by 2 bases, with 11 bases between. Germline-derived CDR1 and CDR2 are MNHNS and SASEGT. The CDR3 is 13 amino acids. The CDR3 DNA sequence: TGTGCCAGCACCGGAGGGAAGCAAGAGACCCAGTACTTC. Its translation is CASTGGKQETQYF.

The V gene is TRBV5-1, the J gene TRBJ2-3; the match to TRBD2 covers 10 bases. The CDR3 is 17 amino acids. CDR1 and CDR2 from the germline V gene are SGHRS and YFSETQ. V lost 0 bases, J lost 4 bases, and 8 bases stayed unmatched. The DNA of the CDR3 is TGCGCCAGCAGCTTGGCCGGAGCGGGAGGGCCCGCAGATACGCAGTATTTT. Translation: CASSLAGAGGPADTQYF.

This clone has only a few counts. The V call is TRBV19, the J call TRBJ1-5; 8 bases match TRBD1. This CDR3 has 14 residues. Germline loops: CDR1 LNHDA, CDR2 SQIVND (reference sequence). The ends lost 4 bases at V and 7 bases at J; junction bases unmatched: 6. The DNA for the CDR3 is TGTGCCAGTAGTACAGGACAGGGCGGACAGCCCCAGCATTTT. As protein: CASSTGQGGQPQHF.

The table lists this clone with a few counts. CDR3 nucleotide sequence: TGTGCCAGCAGCCCCGTGGGCGGGAGAACAGATACGCAGTATTTT. Its protein product is CASSPVGGRTDTQYF. This sequence joins TRBV27 and TRBJ2-3, with 7 bases lining up with TRBD2. V gave up 6 bases and J gave up 3 bases; unmatched junction bases: 9. CDR1 is MNHEY and CDR2 is SMNVEV in the germline V gene (reference sequence). The CDR3 is made up of 15 amino acids.

The CDR3 reads CASSFSGTSGRSDEQYF. CDR3 DNA sequence: TGTGCCAGCAGCTTCTCGGGGACTAGCGGGAGATCGGACGAGCAGTACTTC. The chain couples TRBV11-2 to TRBJ2-7, with 14 bases aligning to TRBD2. The V gene end was trimmed by 3 bases and the J gene end by 5 bases; junction bases not matched to a gene: 9. In germline, CDR1 is SGHAT, CDR2 FQNNGV. There are 17 residues in the CDR3.

Only a few counts were recorded for this clone. The gene calls are TRBV7-2 and TRBJ1-2, with a possible D match to TRBD1 (6 bases). Per germline, CDR1 SGHTA and CDR2 FQGNSA. V was shortened by 5 bases and J by 8 bases, with 18 bases between the two germline ends. The CDR3 is made up of 14 amino acids. The CDR3 DNA reads as TGTGCCAGCAGCCCATACTCGCCAGGGGTCGGCTACACCTTC. Translating gives CASSPYSPGVGYTF.

The chain couples TRBV4-3 to TRBJ1-4; perhaps TRBD1 as D (5 bases). CDR3 length: 17 amino acids. Trimming stripped 4 bases from V and 3 bases from J, with 18 bases between. Per germline, CDR1 LGHNA and CDR2 YSLEER. The CDR3 bases are TGCGCCAGCAGCCGCGAGATCGGGACTGCCCCTAATGAAAAACTGTTTTTT. Translation gives CASSREIGTAPNEKLFF.

The chain joins TRBV4-3 to TRBJ1-5; D not certain. This CDR3 is built from 16 residues. Germline V gene lookup returns CDR1 LGHNA and CDR2 YSLEER. V lost 0 bases to trimming and J lost 1 base, with 10 bases between them. CDR3 DNA sequence: TGCGCCAGCAGCCAAGATCGGGGTTTGAGCAATCAGCCCCAGCATTTT. Protein product: CASSQDRGLSNQPQHF.

Concerning this clone: Germline is not matched at one junction end, which may reflect a read error. The chain links TRBV2 to TRBJ2-3, with 10 bases matching TRBD2. The germline V gene has CDR1 SNHLY and CDR2 FYNNEI. CDR3 length: 14 amino acids. The CDR3 DNA is TGTGCCAGCAGTGGGGCTAGCGGGAGAATTAGGTACACTTTT. The encoded protein is CASSGASGRIRYTF.

The chain joins TRBV19 to TRBJ1-2; D may be TRBD1 (5 bases). The V gene lost 6 bases and the J gene lost 4 bases, with 18 bases spanning the gap. The CDR3 sequence is 15 residues long. CDR1 and CDR2 (germline): LNHDA, SQIVND (reference sequence). As DNA, the CDR3 is TGTGCCAGTAGGCCCCCCGGGGGGGGTGGCTATGGCTACACCTTC. Its protein product is CASRPPGGGGYGYTF.

The chain carries TRBV18 and TRBJ1-1, with TRBD1 identical over 9 bases. V dropped 3 bases and J dropped 1; count of bases not matched to a gene: 3. This CDR3 is 15 amino acids long. Germline lookup yields CDR1 KGHSH and CDR2 LQKENI. CDR3 nucleotide sequence: TGTGCCAGCTCACCCGTGGGACAGGGGAACACTGAAGCTTTCTTT. It codes for CASSPVGQGNTEAFF.

This clone was seen only a few times. The rearrangement uses TRBV6-5 and TRBJ1-2, with D unresolved. V was trimmed by 2 bases and J by 0 bases, leaving 10 bases between them. The CDR3 spans 15 residues. Per the germline V gene, CDR1 is MNHEY and CDR2 is SVGAGI. The CDR3 region has the DNA TGTGCCAGCAGTTACACCCGACGGGCTAACTATGGCTACACCTTC. Translation: CASSYTRRANYGYTF.

V is TRBV19 and J is TRBJ2-3, with TRBD1 matching 7 bases. Germline CDR1 and CDR2: LNHDA and SQIVND (reference sequence). CDR3 length equals 14 residues. V shed 7 bases and J 14 bases; nucleotides not matched to a gene: 18. The CDR3 DNA reads as TGTGCCAGTAACCCGAATATCAGACAGGGTGGATGGTATTTT. Translated, it gives CASNPNIRQGGWYF.

The V and J genes are TRBV14 and TRBJ2-5, with D possibly matching TRBD1 (5 bases). The CDR3 loop spans 13 amino acids. Germline values: CDR1 SGHDN, CDR2 FVKESK. Trimming took 5 bases from V and 5 from J, leaving 12 bases between them. The chain's CDR3 is CASSGHASETQYF. CDR3 nucleotide sequence: TGTGCCAGCAGCGGACACGCCTCGGAGACCCAGTACTTC.

The chain links TRBV5-1 to TRBJ2-3; 7 bases agree with TRBD1. Per germline, CDR1 SGHRS and CDR2 YFSETQ. V lost 0 bases to trimming and J lost 1 base; unmatched junction nucleotides: 5. The CDR3 has 16 amino acids. The CDR3 nucleotides read TGCGCCAGCAGCTTGGCCGACAGGGCGGGCACAGATACGCAGTATTTT. Protein: CASSLADRAGTDTQYF.

J is TRBJ1-2 and V is TRBV19; D is unresolved. Trimming left V 7 bases short and J 7 bases short, with 16 bases between. Germline-derived CDR1 and CDR2 are LNHDA and SQIVND (reference sequence). The CDR3 has 13 amino acids. Written as DNA, the CDR3 is TGTGCCAGTATCGGGAGCTCAGGCGGTGGCTACACCTTC. It yields the protein CASIGSSGGGYTF.

This clone was seen a few times. The chain uses TRBV6-1 and TRBJ2-2, with unresolved D. Germline CDR1 and CDR2: MNHNS and SASEGT. The CDR3 contains 16 residues. The V gene lost 0 bases and the J gene lost 7 bases, with 15 bases spanning the gap. The CDR3 region is CASSEANFVVRGELFF. The CDR3, as DNA: TGTGCCAGCAGTGAAGCCAACTTTGTGGTCCGCGGGGAGCTGTTTTTT.

The rearrangement links TRBV30 to TRBJ2-3; D gene ambiguous. Germline CDR1 GTSNPN, CDR2 SVGIG (reference sequence). The CDR3 runs 12 residues. Trimming stripped 2 bases from V and 1 base from J, with 4 bases between. CDR3 region: CAWSTGTDTQYF. In DNA form, the CDR3 reads TGTGCCTGGAGTACAGGCACAGATACGCAGTATTTT.

This clone was seen a few times. The CDR3 bases are TGTGCCAGCAGTTTATTTGCAGCTAGACACGAGCAGTACTTC. Translated, it gives CASSLFAARHEQYF. The rearrangement joins TRBV27 to TRBJ2-7; D uncertain. Between the trimmed V and J ends, which lost 1 base and 5 bases, there was a span of 12 bases. Germline loops: CDR1 MNHEY, CDR2 SMNVEV (reference sequence). CDR3 length equals 14 residues.